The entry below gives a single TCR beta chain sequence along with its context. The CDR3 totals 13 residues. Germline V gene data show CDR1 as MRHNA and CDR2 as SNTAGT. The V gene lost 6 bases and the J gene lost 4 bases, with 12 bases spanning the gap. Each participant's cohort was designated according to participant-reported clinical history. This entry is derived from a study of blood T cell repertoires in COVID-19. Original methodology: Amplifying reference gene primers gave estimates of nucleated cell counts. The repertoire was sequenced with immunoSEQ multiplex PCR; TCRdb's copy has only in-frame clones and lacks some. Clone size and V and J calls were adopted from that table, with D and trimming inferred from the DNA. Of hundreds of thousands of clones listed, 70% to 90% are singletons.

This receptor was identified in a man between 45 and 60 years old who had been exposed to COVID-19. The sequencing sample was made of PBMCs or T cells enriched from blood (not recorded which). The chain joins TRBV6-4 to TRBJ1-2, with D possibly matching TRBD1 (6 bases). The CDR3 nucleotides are TGTGCCAGCAGAGAACAGGGAACCTATGGCTACACCTTC. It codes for CASREQGTYGYTF.